The TCR beta chain described here comes from a study of blood T cell repertoires in COVID-19 (dated by TCRdb to 2018 to 2020). A note on the overall study: Samples covering the acute and convalescent phases of COVID-19 were provided by collaborators in the United States, Italy and Spain. The samples were drawn from two sources: the first 160 participants of the ongoing ImmuneRACE study, and 1,000 to 1,500 subjects contributed by 6 global collaborators. Sample metadata almost always included a de-identified subject ID, COVID-19 status, age in years and sex. The material from the prospective study consisted of cDNA or gDNA derived from T cells, B-cell-depleted T cells, or PBMCs. A freely available public database, intended as a resource for researchers studying the immune response to SARS-CoV-2, is where the repertoires were released. Where HLA class I and class II types were available, the types were taken from metadata supplied by the sample provider, not from assay-based typing. The dataset comprised deeply sampled blood TCRbeta repertoires from subjects exposed to, actively infected with, or recovered from COVID-19.

The paper's findings and limits, for the study overall: How much clinical and demographic metadata was included differed by source and by participant, and the metadata was provided uncurated.

Of note for this clone: What antigen it recognizes has not been identified. Within one base of it there is no much larger clone, and no base qualities were kept.

The CDR3 goes from the cysteine to the phenylalanine over 11 residues. Of the read, only the CDR3 DNA is kept; its 33 bases are in frame from base 1. The germline V gene sets CDR1 to SNHLY and CDR2 to FYNNEI. V loses 5 bases, J loses 7 bases, and the germline ends lie 9 bases apart. At one collaborating source in Seattle, patients were enrolled during active infection and were followed longitudinally through the course of disease. The collaborating institutions used their own protocols to collect whole blood in K2EDTA tubes. For TCRbeta analysis, collaborator samples were shipped as frozen whole blood, as isolated PBMCs, or as DNA extracted from either sample type. TCRbeta CDR3 regions were amplified from genomic DNA by means of the immunoSEQ Assay, a bias-controlled multiplex PCR. In the paper's pipeline: Nucleated cell counts per sample were estimated from amplification of reference gene primers within the assay. Sequence reads were collapsed and filtered to measure the absolute abundance of every unique TCRbeta CDR3 rearrangement. For each sample, productive Simpson clonality was calculated as the square root of Simpson's diversity index across productive rearrangements. In its TCRdb copy, this immuneACCESS table keeps in-frame sequences only and misses some clones. Where compared with another copy, unresolved V genes explain less than half of these, and the others have no known cause. From that table come the V and J calls and clone size; the DNA was used to work out D and trimming. Here the sample has roughly 460,000 clones; 85% to 90% occur a single time. 0.8% to 0.85% of the sample is taken by the ten largest.

The chain links TRBV2 with TRBJ2-7; too little of a D gene remains to name it. Sequencing was performed on peripheral blood. The clonotype comes from a man aged 18-30 years with COVID-19, enrolled during active disease. The DNA sequence is as follows: TGTGCCAGCAGTTCTCCGCGGGAGCAGTACTTC. This yields the protein CASSSPREQYF.